Described below is a single T cell receptor (beta chain) sequence and its context. The entry originates in a study of CD8+CD57+ T cells in acquired aplastic anemia. TCR beta VDJ and CDR3 profiling used genomic DNA as template. TCRdb processed the reads anew with MiXCR; each CDR3 protein has one entry. The table lists some 170,000 distinct CDR3 sequences, around half of them singletons. Trimming cost V 2 bases and J 9 bases, with 23 bases left between them. The CDR3 totals 17 residues. Patients chosen for sequencing had CD8+CD57+ cells that had expanded, as shown by flow cytometry. Sequenced sample: sorted CD4+, CD8+, or CD8+CD57+ T cells (not recorded which) from PBMCs. The gene calls are TRBV12-3 or TRBV12-4 and TRBJ2-1, with D possibly called TRBD1 or TRBD2 (6 bases each). The sequence came from a human donor with aplastic anemia. The CDR3: CASSLPSAGLRGGEQFF. For the CDR3, the DNA is TGTGCCAGCAGTTTACCATCCGCGGGGCTCAGGGGTGGTGAGCAGTTCTTC.